Listed below are T cell receptor beta chains from one sample, sequenced in a study of T cells in Graves' hyperthyroidism and ophthalmopathy. Each CDR3 protein is one row after TCRdb ran MiXCR on the multiplex PCR reads. The sample holds roughly 530,000 distinct CDR3 sequences, roughly 17% seen once. Material: blood. Receptor source: a woman aged 18-29 years with Graves' ophthalmopathy. CDR3s include the opening cysteine and the closing phenylalanine or tryptophan. Each record gives: clone size, V gene, J gene, D gene, CDR3 protein, CDR3 DNA. A D gene is named only where the DNA matches it firmly. Size values are once, few and many counts, or a class for expanded clones, and some rows have none.

clone_size: many; v_call: TRBV4-1; j_call: TRBJ2-1; d_call: .; cdr3_aa: CASSQLANIDEQFF; cdr3_nt: TGCGCCAGCAGCCAACTAGCGAATATCGATGAGCAGTTCTTC
clone_size: many; v_call: TRBV6-1; j_call: TRBJ2-3; d_call: .; cdr3_aa: CASSLSGTGATDTQYF; cdr3_nt: TGTGCCAGCAGTTTATCCGGGACGGGAGCCACAGATACGCAGTATTTT
clone_size: many; v_call: TRBV12-3/TRBV12-4; j_call: TRBJ2-7; d_call: TRBD2; cdr3_aa: CASSFGSGLAGAYEQYF; cdr3_nt: TGTGCCAGCAGTTTTGGGTCGGGACTAGCGGGGGCCTACGAGCAGTACTTC
clone_size: .; v_call: TRBV19; j_call: TRBJ1-5; d_call: .; cdr3_aa: CASSILETLGPNQPQHF; cdr3_nt: TGTGCCAGTAGTATATTAGAGACCCTAGGGCCAAATCAGCCCCAGCATTTT
clone_size: .; v_call: TRBV6-2/TRBV6-3; j_call: TRBJ2-1; d_call: .; cdr3_aa: CASGLTERAGHEQFF; cdr3_nt: TGTGCCAGCGGACTTACAGAGCGGGCGGGGCATGAGCAGTTCTTC
clone_size: many; v_call: TRBV28; j_call: TRBJ2-7; d_call: .; cdr3_aa: CASSFEGLGYEQYF; cdr3_nt: TGTGCCAGCAGTTTCGAGGGGCTGGGGTACGAGCAGTACTTC
clone_size: few; v_call: TRBV24-1; j_call: TRBJ2-2; d_call: .; cdr3_aa: CATSEAGARTGELFF; cdr3_nt: TGTGCCACCAGTGAGGCAGGGGCGAGGACCGGGGAGCTGTTTTTT
clone_size: many; v_call: TRBV7-3; j_call: TRBJ2-1; d_call: TRBD2; cdr3_aa: CASRVRGGSYNEQFF; cdr3_nt: TGTGCCAGCAGGGTGCGGGGGGGTTCCTACAATGAGCAGTTCTTC
clone_size: many; v_call: TRBV20-1; j_call: TRBJ1-5; d_call: TRBD1; cdr3_aa: CSALGQGNQPQHF; cdr3_nt: TGCAGTGCTCTGGGACAGGGTAATCAGCCCCAGCATTTT
clone_size: .; v_call: TRBV28; j_call: TRBJ2-7; d_call: .; cdr3_aa: CASSPLDGSSYEQYF; cdr3_nt: TGTGCCAGCAGCCCCCTGGACGGAAGCTCCTACGAGCAGTACTTC
clone_size: once; v_call: TRBV7-3; j_call: TRBJ1-2; d_call: TRBD1; cdr3_aa: CASSSPGGIGYTF; cdr3_nt: TGTGCCAGCAGCTCCCCAGGGGGCATTGGCTACACCTTC
clone_size: .; v_call: TRBV27; j_call: TRBJ2-3; d_call: .; cdr3_aa: CASSYSDKQYF; cdr3_nt: TGTGCCAGCAGTTACTCTGATAAGCAGTATTTT
clone_size: many; v_call: TRBV12-5; j_call: TRBJ1-1; d_call: .; cdr3_aa: CASVSGGVRTEAFF; cdr3_nt: TGTGCTAGTGTTTCTGGGGGAGTGAGGACTGAAGCTTTCTTT
clone_size: many; v_call: TRBV9; j_call: TRBJ1-1; d_call: .; cdr3_aa: CASSPEGGTIAQNTEAFF; cdr3_nt: TGTGCCAGCAGCCCAGAGGGAGGGACGATCGCTCAGAACACTGAAGCTTTCTTT
clone_size: many; v_call: TRBV27; j_call: TRBJ2-7; d_call: TRBD2; cdr3_aa: CASSLSGSLEQYF; cdr3_nt: TGTGCCAGCAGTTTGAGCGGGAGTCTCGAGCAGTACTTC
clone_size: few; v_call: TRBV5-1; j_call: TRBJ1-2; d_call: TRBD1; cdr3_aa: CASSLAAGGNHGYTF; cdr3_nt: TGCGCCAGCAGCTTGGCGGCAGGGGGCAATCATGGCTACACCTTC
clone_size: .; v_call: TRBV6-2/TRBV6-3; j_call: TRBJ2-5; d_call: .; cdr3_aa: CASSSFRDGGGETQYF; cdr3_nt: TGTGCCAGCAGTTCCTTCCGGGACGGAGGTGGAGAGACCCAGTACTTC
clone_size: few; v_call: TRBV20-1; j_call: TRBJ2-3; d_call: TRBD2; cdr3_aa: CSARDTSGYFSTDTQYF; cdr3_nt: TGCAGTGCTAGAGATACTAGCGGTTATTTCAGCACAGATACGCAGTATTTT
clone_size: many; v_call: TRBV28; j_call: TRBJ1-1; d_call: .; cdr3_aa: CASSFRTGYWAEAFF; cdr3_nt: TGTGCCAGCAGCTTTCGTACAGGGTATTGGGCTGAAGCTTTCTTT
clone_size: once; v_call: TRBV6-1; j_call: TRBJ1-1; d_call: .; cdr3_aa: CASTADMNTEAFF; cdr3_nt: TGTGCCAGCACCGCAGACATGAACACTGAAGCTTTCTTT
clone_size: many; v_call: TRBV28; j_call: TRBJ2-7; d_call: .; cdr3_aa: CASTPGGDPREQYF; cdr3_nt: TGTGCCAGCACCCCAGGGGGGGATCCTCGCGAGCAGTACTTC
clone_size: .; v_call: TRBV9; j_call: TRBJ1-2; d_call: TRBD1; cdr3_aa: CASSAQGQLSYTF; cdr3_nt: TGTGCCAGCAGCGCACAGGGACAGTTGAGCTACACCTTC
clone_size: few; v_call: TRBV3-1; j_call: TRBJ1-4; d_call: TRBD1; cdr3_aa: CASSLSGQGEKLFF; cdr3_nt: TGTGCCAGCAGCCTTTCGGGACAGGGGGAAAAACTGTTTTTT
clone_size: .; v_call: TRBV4-2; j_call: TRBJ1-2; d_call: .; cdr3_aa: CASSQDPGSNGYTF; cdr3_nt: TGTGCCAGCAGCCAAGACCCAGGGTCCAATGGCTACACCTTC
clone_size: .; v_call: TRBV30; j_call: TRBJ1-5; d_call: .; cdr3_aa: CAWRRPGNSNQPQHF; cdr3_nt: TGTGCCTGGAGGCGACCGGGAAATAGCAATCAGCCCCAGCATTTT
clone_size: .; v_call: TRBV6-1; j_call: TRBJ2-7; d_call: .; cdr3_aa: CASSGLQGPRSGEQYF; cdr3_nt: TGTGCCAGCAGTGGCCTGCAGGGGCCCCGTTCGGGAGAGCAGTACTTC
clone_size: .; v_call: TRBV10-3; j_call: TRBJ2-3; d_call: .; cdr3_aa: CAISESTAGRTDTQYF; cdr3_nt: TGTGCCATCAGTGAGTCGACGGCGGGGCGCACAGATACGCAGTATTTT
clone_size: many; v_call: TRBV6-1; j_call: TRBJ2-7; d_call: TRBD2; cdr3_aa: CASSWRGLAGGTYEQYF; cdr3_nt: TGTGCCAGCAGCTGGCGAGGGTTAGCGGGGGGAACCTACGAGCAGTACTTC
clone_size: few; v_call: TRBV10-2; j_call: TRBJ1-6; d_call: TRBD1; cdr3_aa: CASRVTGTENSPLHF; cdr3_nt: TGCGCCAGCAGAGTCACCGGGACAGAGAATTCACCCCTCCACTTT
clone_size: many; v_call: TRBV12-3/TRBV12-4; j_call: TRBJ2-3; d_call: .; cdr3_aa: CASSSKYPDTQYF; cdr3_nt: TGTGCCAGCAGTTCGAAGTACCCAGATACGCAGTATTTT
clone_size: many; v_call: TRBV11-2; j_call: TRBJ1-1; d_call: TRBD1; cdr3_aa: CASSPTGQNTEAFF; cdr3_nt: TGTGCCAGCAGCCCGACAGGGCAGAACACTGAAGCTTTCTTT
clone_size: many; v_call: TRBV5-1; j_call: TRBJ1-5; d_call: TRBD1; cdr3_aa: CASSNDGQANQPQHF; cdr3_nt: TGCGCCAGCAGTAACGACGGACAGGCAAATCAGCCCCAGCATTTT
clone_size: .; v_call: TRBV4-2; j_call: TRBJ1-1; d_call: .; cdr3_aa: CASSQVEGMNTEAFF; cdr3_nt: TGTGCCAGCAGCCAAGTGGAAGGGATGAACACTGAAGCTTTCTTT
clone_size: many; v_call: TRBV28; j_call: TRBJ1-2; d_call: .; cdr3_aa: CATPSPGAVNYGYTF; cdr3_nt: TGTGCAACCCCTTCCCCGGGGGCAGTGAACTATGGCTACACCTTC
clone_size: many; v_call: TRBV11-2; j_call: TRBJ2-1; d_call: .; cdr3_aa: CASSSGGGSSYNEQFF; cdr3_nt: TGTGCCAGCAGCTCCGGTGGGGGGAGCTCCTACAATGAGCAGTTCTTC
clone_size: many; v_call: TRBV7-2; j_call: TRBJ2-6; d_call: .; cdr3_aa: CASNKRVGANVLTF; cdr3_nt: TGTGCCAGCAACAAGAGAGTTGGGGCCAACGTCCTGACTTTC
clone_size: many; v_call: TRBV4-1; j_call: TRBJ1-1; d_call: .; cdr3_aa: CASSQAQEGNTEAFF; cdr3_nt: TGCGCCAGCAGCCAAGCCCAAGAAGGGAACACTGAAGCTTTCTTT
clone_size: many; v_call: TRBV9; j_call: TRBJ2-3; d_call: .; cdr3_aa: CASSQGFLTDTQYF; cdr3_nt: TGTGCCAGCAGCCAGGGCTTCCTCACAGATACGCAGTATTTT
clone_size: many; v_call: TRBV20-1; j_call: TRBJ1-1; d_call: .; cdr3_aa: CSARQGLASMNTEAFF; cdr3_nt: TGCAGTGCTCGACAAGGTCTCGCCTCTATGAACACTGAAGCTTTCTTT
clone_size: few; v_call: TRBV19; j_call: TRBJ2-7; d_call: TRBD1; cdr3_aa: CASSTPDRGHEQYF; cdr3_nt: TGTGCCAGTAGTACTCCCGACAGGGGCCACGAGCAGTACTTC
clone_size: many; v_call: TRBV6-1; j_call: TRBJ1-1; d_call: TRBD1; cdr3_aa: CASSLFPRQGGTEAFF; cdr3_nt: TGTGCCAGCAGCCTTTTCCCCCGACAGGGAGGCACTGAAGCTTTCTTT
clone_size: many; v_call: TRBV29-1; j_call: TRBJ2-1; d_call: TRBD2; cdr3_aa: CSVEDRGTTLIYNEQFF; cdr3_nt: TGCAGCGTTGAAGATCGGGGGACTACCTTGATTTACAATGAGCAGTTCTTC
clone_size: .; v_call: TRBV11-2; j_call: TRBJ2-3; d_call: TRBD2; cdr3_aa: CASSFGGGRADTQYF; cdr3_nt: TGTGCCAGCAGCTTCGGCGGGGGACGGGCAGATACGCAGTATTTT
clone_size: many; v_call: TRBV27; j_call: TRBJ2-1; d_call: .; cdr3_aa: CASSFEMSSYNEQFF; cdr3_nt: TGTGCCAGCAGTTTTGAAATGAGCTCCTACAATGAGCAGTTCTTC
clone_size: many; v_call: TRBV7-2; j_call: TRBJ1-3; d_call: .; cdr3_aa: CASSLEPATRSGNTIYF; cdr3_nt: TGTGCCAGCAGCTTAGAACCAGCGACGAGATCTGGAAACACCATATATTTT
clone_size: many; v_call: TRBV6-1; j_call: TRBJ2-3; d_call: TRBD1; cdr3_aa: CASRRDRGADTQYF; cdr3_nt: TGTGCCAGCAGGAGGGACAGGGGGGCAGATACGCAGTATTTT
clone_size: many; v_call: TRBV6-1; j_call: TRBJ2-5; d_call: TRBD2; cdr3_aa: CASSGLAGGAETQYF; cdr3_nt: TGTGCCAGCAGTGGTTTAGCGGGAGGGGCAGAGACCCAGTACTTC
clone_size: few; v_call: TRBV25-1; j_call: TRBJ1-1; d_call: .; cdr3_aa: CASSESPGGTEAFF; cdr3_nt: TGTGCCAGCAGTGAATCGCCTGGGGGGACTGAAGCTTTCTTT
clone_size: .; v_call: TRBV7-2; j_call: TRBJ2-5; d_call: TRBD2; cdr3_aa: CASSRKGLAGEQETQYF; cdr3_nt: TGTGCCAGCAGCCGAAAGGGACTAGCGGGAGAACAAGAGACCCAGTACTTC
clone_size: many; v_call: TRBV28; j_call: TRBJ1-5; d_call: TRBD1; cdr3_aa: CASNAPGQGVEQPQHF; cdr3_nt: TGTGCCAGCAACGCACCGGGACAGGGGGTAGAGCAGCCCCAGCATTTT
clone_size: many; v_call: TRBV20-1; j_call: TRBJ1-1; d_call: .; cdr3_aa: CSASGGQNTEAFF; cdr3_nt: TGCAGTGCTAGTGGGGGACAAAACACTGAAGCTTTCTTT
clone_size: many; v_call: TRBV28; j_call: TRBJ1-1; d_call: TRBD1; cdr3_aa: CASCTTGGRAEAFF; cdr3_nt: TGTGCCAGCTGTACAACAGGGGGCAGGGCCGAAGCTTTCTTT
clone_size: many; v_call: TRBV28; j_call: TRBJ1-1; d_call: .; cdr3_aa: CASSFNWAGMNTEAFF; cdr3_nt: TGTGCCAGCAGTTTTAACTGGGCAGGGATGAACACTGAAGCTTTCTTT
clone_size: many; v_call: TRBV11-2; j_call: TRBJ1-2; d_call: .; cdr3_aa: CAIQLSRSYGYTF; cdr3_nt: TGTGCCATTCAGCTTAGCAGGTCCTATGGCTACACCTTC
clone_size: .; v_call: TRBV19; j_call: TRBJ1-2; d_call: .; cdr3_aa: CASTHPGGGENGYTF; cdr3_nt: TGTGCCAGTACCCACCCGGGGGGCGGAGAAAATGGCTACACCTTC
clone_size: many; v_call: TRBV27; j_call: TRBJ1-2; d_call: TRBD1; cdr3_aa: CASSLATGNYGYTF; cdr3_nt: TGTGCCAGCAGTCTAGCGACAGGGAACTATGGCTACACCTTC
clone_size: many; v_call: TRBV20-1; j_call: TRBJ2-7; d_call: .; cdr3_aa: CSANRNYEQYF; cdr3_nt: TGCAGTGCTAACAGAAACTACGAGCAGTACTTC